This TCR beta chain was documented in a study of blood T cells in healthy people across ages. CDR3 length equals 12 residues. Germline loops: CDR1 DFQATT, CDR2 SNEGSKA (reference sequence). V was cut by 4 bases and J by 7 bases, with 13 bases left in between. In this sample, this clonotype turned up a few times. PCR was performed a second time for about 6 to 12 cycles using a sample-barcoded 5' primer and a J-beta primer mix. TCRdb reprocessed the 5' RACE reads via MiXCR and lists one record per CDR3 protein. The sample lists 850,000 to 1,000,000 distinct CDR3 sequences, around 54% occurring once. The chain is built from TRBV20-1 and TRBJ2-5; D call uncertain. The sample consisted of blood. This TCR derives from a woman aged 55-70 years in good health. The CDR3 loop is CSAIPPLGTQYF. The CDR3 DNA follows: TGCAGTGCTATCCCCCCCCTAGGGACCCAGTACTTC.